These T cell receptor beta chains were read from a single sample in a study of cytomegalovirus exposure and HLA in healthy donors. Profiling relied on immunoSEQ multiplex PCR, and the TCRdb table lists in-frame clones only, not all of them. The table includes 130,000 or so clones, approximately 74% detected once. Sequencing input: PBMCs. The receptors shown here come from a man aged 35 to 55 in good health and CMV-seropositive. CDR3s include the opening cysteine and the closing phenylalanine or tryptophan. The D gene is left open where the match is weak. Clone size is shown for a subset of rows, as once, few, many or a class of expanded clone.

CDR3,DNA,J,D,size,V
CAWSPGQGRGKLFF,TGTGCCTGGAGCCCCGGACAGGGACGGGGGAAACTGTTTTTT,TRBJ1-4,TRBD1,-,TRBV30
CAWSVRTGRAACTF,TGTGCCTGGAGTGTACGAACCGGGAGGGCCGCGTGCACCTTC,TRBJ1-2,-,-,TRBV30
CASSFREDQPQHF,TGTGCCAGCAGTTTCAGGGAGGATCAGCCCCAGCATTTT,TRBJ1-5,-,-,TRBV28
CASSLQGQRFKVLTF,TGTGCCAGCAGTTTACAGGGACAGAGGTTTAAGGTCCTGACTTTC,TRBJ2-6,TRBD1,-,TRBV27
CASSLELALSTDTQYF,TGTGCCAGCAGCTTGGAACTAGCGTTGAGCACAGATACGCAGTATTTT,TRBJ2-3,TRBD2,-,TRBV5-4
CASSPVKASTGELFF,TGCGCCAGCAGCCCCGTAAAAGCGTCAACCGGGGAGCTGTTTTTT,TRBJ2-2,-,-,TRBV5-1
CASSGRGGELFF,TGTGCCAGCAGCGGACGGGGCGGGGAGCTGTTTTTT,TRBJ2-2,-,-,TRBV11-3
CASSQCWTGGGYTF,TGCGCCAGCAGTCAATGCTGGACAGGTGGTGGCTACACCTTC,TRBJ1-2,TRBD1,-,TRBV23-1
CASSQTPGTPRNTIYF,TGCGCCAGCAGCCAAACCCCCGGGACTCCGAGAAACACCATATATTTT,TRBJ1-3,-,-,TRBV4-1
CASRSFRRGGGTEAFF,TGTGCCAGCAGGAGCTTTCGGCGGGGGGGAGGTACTGAAGCTTTCTTT,TRBJ1-1,-,few,TRBV4-2